This is a list of T cell receptor beta chains from one sample in a study of somatic mutations in cytotoxic T cells in rheumatoid arthritis. Sequencing was performed with immunoSEQ multiplex PCR; in TCRdb, only in-frame clones are kept and a portion is missing. The sample records 8,000 to 8,500 clones, about 70% being singletons. Material: CD8+ T cells sorted from blood. The receptors here all came from an adult with rheumatoid arthritis. Each CDR3 is given with its conserved first and last residue. A D gene is named only where the DNA matches it firmly. Clone size, where shown, is once, few, many, or a class for clones that have expanded.

size	V	D	J	DNA	CDR3
-	TRBV7-9	-	TRBJ1-1	TGTGCCAGCAGCTTAGGGCCGAGGGACACTGAAGCTTTCTTT	CASSLGPRDTEAFF
-	TRBV15	-	TRBJ2-3	TGTGCCACCAGCAGTAGCTACACAGATACGCAGTATTTT	CATSSSYTDTQYF
-	TRBV6-4	-	TRBJ2-2	TGTGCCAGCAGTGAACAGGGTGGCAACACCGGGGAGCTGTTTTTT	CASSEQGGNTGELFF
-	TRBV28	TRBD1	TRBJ1-6	TGTGCCAGCAGTCCGGGGACAGGGATAGGTTCACCCCTCCACTTT	CASSPGTGIGSPLHF
-	TRBV9	TRBD1	TRBJ1-5	TGTGCCAGCAGCGTGGGACAGTTCAATCAGCCCCAGCATTTT	CASSVGQFNQPQHF
-	TRBV7-9	-	TRBJ2-7	TGTGCCAGCAGCCGTCTCTGGACGCGAACCTACGAGCAGTACTTC	CASSRLWTRTYEQYF
-	TRBV2	TRBD2	TRBJ2-7	TGTGCCGCCGACCCTAGCGGGGAGAGCTCCTACGAGCAGTACTTC	CAADPSGESSYEQYF
medium-sized	TRBV27	TRBD1	TRBJ1-1	TGTGCCAGCAGCATATCGGGACAGGGTTACACTGAAGCTTTCTTT	CASSISGQGYTEAFF
-	TRBV6-6	-	TRBJ1-1	TGTGCCAGCAGTTACTCTGAGGGGACTGAAGCTTTCTTT	CASSYSEGTEAFF
-	TRBV27	TRBD1	TRBJ2-1	TGTGCCACCAACTCAGGGGGAGCTTACAATGAGCAGTTCTTC	CATNSGGAYNEQFF
few	TRBV2	-	TRBJ1-1	TGTGCCAGCAGTGAACGTCTGGCATATTATCGGAACACTGAAGCTTTCTTT	CASSERLAYYRNTEAFF
-	TRBV5-1	-	TRBJ1-1	TGCGCCAGCAGCCCGACCGGGACTGAAGCTTTCTTT	CASSPTGTEAFF
once	TRBV7-8	TRBD1	TRBJ2-7	TGTGCCAGCAGCGATCGGGACAGGGTTTTAGACGAGCAGTACTTC	CASSDRDRVLDEQYF
-	TRBV7-2	-	TRBJ1-3	TGTGCCAGCAGCTTAGTATCCGGAGCTGGAAACACCATATATTTT	CASSLVSGAGNTIYF
-	TRBV4-2	-	TRBJ2-1	TGTGCCAGCAGCCCCACGGGCGAAATCAATGAGCAGTTCTTC	CASSPTGEINEQFF
few	TRBV7-3	-	TRBJ1-5	TGTGCCAGCAGCTTAAGGGATAGGGCAGGGAGTCAGCCCCAGCATTTT	CASSLRDRAGSQPQHF
-	TRBV28	-	TRBJ2-7	TGTGCCAGCAGTTTACACTACGAGCAGTACTTC	CASSLHYEQYF
-	TRBV7-3	-	TRBJ2-3	TGTGCCAGCAGTCTTGTCGGCCGGACAGATACGCAGTATTTT	CASSLVGRTDTQYF
-	TRBV7-6	-	TRBJ2-1	TGTGCCAGCAGCCCGCCGGGGGCGAGTGAGCAGTTCTTC	CASSPPGASEQFF
few	TRBV28	-	TRBJ2-1	TGTGCCAGCAGCTACGGGGGCCGAGGCGAGCAGTTCTTC	CASSYGGRGEQFF
-	TRBV2	TRBD2	TRBJ2-1	TGTGCCAGCAGTGAACGATTGGCGGGGGAATACAATGAGCAGTTCTTC	CASSERLAGEYNEQFF
few	TRBV13	TRBD2	TRBJ2-3	TGTGCCAGCAGCGTTGGACTAGAAGTGGAGTATTTT	CASSVGLEVEYF
-	TRBV28	TRBD1	TRBJ2-5	TGTGCCAGCAGAGCCGGGACAGGGGGCCGCGAGACCCAGTACTTC	CASRAGTGGRETQYF
once	TRBV7-3	-	TRBJ1-3	TGTGCCAGCAGCTTGGACAGTCCGTCTGGAAACACCATATATTTT	CASSLDSPSGNTIYF
-	TRBV13	TRBD1	TRBJ2-7	TGTGCCAGCAGATTGGACAGGGGCGGCGAGCAGTACTTC	CASRLDRGGEQYF